These T cell receptor beta chains were read from a single sample in a study of cytomegalovirus exposure and HLA in healthy donors. Method: immunoSEQ multiplex PCR; TCRdb's copy keeps in-frame clones and lacks some. The table lists around 130,000 clones, approximately 80% of them singletons. The specimen was PBMCs. These receptors were taken from a woman aged 40-49 years in good health and CMV-seropositive. CDR3s include the opening cysteine and the closing phenylalanine or tryptophan. D genes are given only for firm matches. A row's size may be missing; if present it is once, few, many or a size class.

J | D | size | V | CDR3 | DNA
TRBJ2-7 | - | few | TRBV10-3 | CATRSGLREQYF | TGTGCCACGAGGTCAGGGCTACGCGAGCAGTACTTC
TRBJ2-7 | TRBD1 | - | TRBV5-4 | CASSFFRGTGGHEQYF | TGTGCCAGCAGCTTCTTTCGTGGGACAGGGGGTCACGAGCAGTACTTC
TRBJ2-2 | TRBD1 | - | TRBV7-9 | CASSSGQHTGELFF | TGTGCCAGCAGCTCGGGACAGCACACCGGGGAGCTGTTTTTT
TRBJ2-1 | TRBD2 | - | TRBV6-1 | CASSVAGVSYNEQFF | TGTGCCAGCAGTGTCGCGGGGGTGTCCTACAATGAGCAGTTCTTC
TRBJ1-1 | - | few | TRBV6-1 | CASRSEGGFGTEAFF | TGTGCCAGCAGGTCCGAGGGGGGGTTCGGCACTGAAGCTTTCTTT
TRBJ2-5 | - | - | TRBV27 | CASSLSGQGRKTQYF | TGTGCCAGCAGTTTATCTGGGCAGGGAAGAAAGACCCAGTACTTC
TRBJ1-2 | - | - | TRBV10-3 | CAIRDRLTMDGYTF | TGTGCCATCAGGGACAGACTAACTATGGATGGCTACACCTTC
TRBJ2-1 | - | - | TRBV7-8 | CASSSTPDSYNEQFF | TGTGCCAGCAGCTCTACTCCTGATTCCTACAATGAGCAGTTCTTC
TRBJ1-2 | - | - | TRBV6-6 | CASLNRVVYGYTF | TGTGCCAGCCTTAACAGGGTGGTCTATGGCTACACCTTC
TRBJ2-3 | - | - | TRBV27 | CASSLMGTDSGTDTQYF | TGTGCCAGCAGTTTAATGGGGACGGACAGCGGCACAGATACGCAGTATTTT
TRBJ1-2 | - | - | TRBV14 | CASSQDRQNYGYTF | TGTGCCAGCAGCCAAGATCGACAGAACTATGGCTACACCTTC
TRBJ1-4 | TRBD1 | once | TRBV27 | CASSSGQFNEKLFF | TGTGCCAGCAGCTCGGGACAGTTTAATGAAAAACTGTTTTTT
TRBJ1-1 | - | - | TRBV4-2 | CASSQEDGSNTEAFF | TGTGCCAGCAGCCAAGAGGACGGGAGCAACACTGAAGCTTTCTTT
TRBJ1-1 | - | - | TRBV18 | CASSQGENTEAFF | TGTGCCAGCTCACAGGGAGAGAACACTGAAGCTTTCTTT
TRBJ2-5 | TRBD1 | - | TRBV28 | CASSFRGQVPTGQYF | TGTGCCAGCAGTTTCCGGGGACAGGTTCCAACGGGGCAGTACTTC
TRBJ2-1 | TRBD1 | - | TRBV30 | CAWTPGTGGYNEQFF | TGTGCCTGGACCCCCGGAACAGGGGGCTACAATGAGCAGTTCTTC
TRBJ2-2 | - | - | TRBV18 | CASSPDWTGELFF | TGTGCCAGCTCACCGGACTGGACCGGGGAGCTGTTTTTT
TRBJ2-1 | - | - | TRBV5-1 | CASSAFALPGGGEQFF | TGCGCCAGCAGCGCGTTCGCCCTCCCAGGGGGAGGTGAGCAGTTCTTC
TRBJ2-1 | TRBD2 | - | TRBV9 | CASSASPASGSSEQFF | TGTGCCAGCAGCGCCTCCCCGGCTAGCGGGAGCAGTGAGCAGTTCTTC
TRBJ2-1 | TRBD2 | - | TRBV7-2 | CASSLDIAGVSGEQFF | TGTGCCAGCAGCTTAGATATAGCGGGAGTCTCGGGAGAGCAGTTCTTC
TRBJ1-1 | - | - | TRBV30 | CACGTGQETNTEAFF | TGTGCCTGCGGGACTGGACAAGAGACGAACACTGAAGCTTTCTTT
TRBJ2-3 | TRBD1 | - | TRBV5-6 | CASRPPGTGRTDTQYF | TGTGCCAGCAGGCCACCCGGGACAGGGAGGACAGATACGCAGTATTTT
TRBJ2-1 | - | - | TRBV19 | CASSIGSQAPYNEQFF | TGTGCCAGTAGTATCGGTTCCCAGGCCCCGTACAATGAGCAGTTCTTC
TRBJ2-7 | - | - | TRBV18 | CASSPAPYEQYF | TGTGCCAGCTCACCAGCGCCCTACGAGCAGTACTTC
TRBJ1-4 | - | few | TRBV15 | CATSPRGGPGEKLFF | TGTGCCACCAGCCCGCGGGGAGGGCCGGGGGAAAAACTGTTTTTT
TRBJ2-5 | - | - | TRBV4-1 | CASSQDGAIAYQETQYF | TGCGCCAGCAGCCAAGATGGGGCCATCGCCTACCAAGAGACCCAGTACTTC
TRBJ1-6 | - | once | TRBV6-4 | CASSGPKRGVESPLHF | TGTGCCAGCAGCGGACCAAAACGGGGGGTTGAGTCACCCCTCCACTTT
TRBJ1-4 | TRBD1 | - | TRBV28 | CASSSPQGINEKLFF | TGTGCCAGCAGTTCCCCACAGGGGATAAATGAAAAACTGTTTTTT
TRBJ1-1 | - | - | TRBV9 | CASSVDLTGTEAFF | TGTGCCAGCAGCGTGGACCTAACAGGGACTGAAGCTTTCTTT
TRBJ2-4 | TRBD2 | - | TRBV15 | CATSWTSGNIQYF | TGTGCCACCAGCTGGACTAGCGGAAACATTCAGTACTTC
TRBJ2-7 | - | once | TRBV6-6 | CASSPTIRQLYEQYF | TGTGCCAGCAGCCCCACCATACGACAGCTCTACGAGCAGTACTTC
TRBJ1-3 | - | - | TRBV28 | CASSFGGPGGNTIYF | TGTGCCAGCAGTTTCGGTGGGCCGGGGGGAAACACCATATATTTT
TRBJ1-5 | - | - | TRBV13 | CASSLGSVGQPQHF | TGTGCCAGCAGCTTAGGGTCAGTCGGGCAGCCCCAGCATTTT